This T cell receptor (beta chain) was identified during a study of shared clonotypes between healthy human individuals. On the study more broadly: Three plates each covered CD4 naive and memory; CD8 naive two, CD8 memory one.

Per the authors' pipeline: As immunoSEQ supplied junction-only sequences (without quality scores), filtering differed. Assay: immunoSEQ multiplex PCR; the TCRdb copy retains only in-frame clones and omits some. V and J calls and clone size are as listed in that table; D and trimming were resolved from the DNA. This table holds fewer than 850,000 clones, about two thirds found once. As concerns this clone: Its antigen is currently unknown.

Study-level findings and limits: The study sampled only blood, and tissue repertoires likely differ.

Unmatched junction bases numbered 9, after V lost 6 bases and J lost 2 bases. CDR1 and CDR2 (germline): MNHEY, SVGAGI. There are 15 residues in the CDR3. The origin of this receptor is a woman aged 30 to 39 in good health. The source material was memory CD4+ T cells sorted from blood. Stated subset: CD45RA-negative fraction. The J gene is TRBJ2-7, the V gene TRBV6-5; 8 bases align to TRBD1. CDR3 in amino acids: CASSPAGQGTYEQYF. The CDR3 nucleotides read TGTGCCAGCAGCCCCGCCGGACAGGGAACCTACGAGCAGTACTTC.